Each of the 2 T cell receptor beta chains below was sequenced from the same sample in a study of T cell changes during pregnancy in multiple sclerosis. The data were produced by immunoSEQ multiplex PCR, yet TCRdb's version contains in-frame clones alone and is incomplete. The sample comprises about 77,000 clones, about 89% of which are singletons, and over 1.5% rests with the top ten. The sequencing used peripheral blood, collected before pregnancy. The receptors were sampled from a female donor with multiple sclerosis, enrolled in a pregnancy study.

The DNA for the CDR3 is TGCGCCAGCAGCTCGGTACCCGACGAGGGGCCCCAGCATTTT. It translates to CASSSVPDEGPQHF. The gene calls are TRBV5-1 and TRBJ1-5; D call uncertain. Looked up from germline, CDR1 is SGHRS and CDR2 is YFSETQ. The V and J ends lost 3 bases and 9 bases respectively, with 16 bases between them. The CDR3 runs 14 residues.

The J gene is TRBJ2-2, the V gene TRBV5-1; 7 bases fit TRBD1. From germline, CDR1 is SGHRS and CDR2 YFSETQ. The CDR3 loop spans 15 amino acids. V dropped 5 bases and J dropped 2; count of bases not matched to a gene: 6. CDR3 sequence reads: CASREGTDNTGELFF. The CDR3 coding sequence is TGCGCCAGCAGAGAGGGGACAGATAACACCGGGGAGCTGTTTTTT.